Each of the 6 T cell receptor beta chains below was sequenced from the same sample in a study of blood T cell repertoires in COVID-19. Profiled with immunoSEQ multiplex PCR; TCRdb holds only in-frame clones, not every one. The sample yields roughly 56,000 clones, 75% to 95% seen once. Sequencing was performed on peripheral blood. The origin of the receptors is a man aged 50-60 years with active COVID-19.

The chain uses TRBV6-5 and TRBJ2-3; D unclear. The ends were cut back, 6 bases at V and 3 bases at J, with 16 bases in the middle. Germline V gene lookup returns CDR1 MNHEY and CDR2 SVGAGI. The CDR3 extends over 15 amino acids. As DNA, the CDR3 is TGTGCCAGCAGGCGCCCCCCCCTATGGACAGATACGCAGTATTTT. The encoded protein is CASRRPPLWTDTQYF.

The chain is built from TRBV9 and TRBJ2-2; D remains unclear. V dropped 0 bases and J dropped 8 bases, with 11 bases sitting between them. In germline, CDR1 is SGDLS, CDR2 YYNGEE. The CDR3 loop spans 14 amino acids. In nucleotides, the CDR3 is TGTGCCAGCAGCGTAGATCCCGTCGGGGGGGAGCTGTTTTTT. It is translated as CASSVDPVGGELFF.

This sequence joins TRBV27 and TRBJ2-7, with D possibly TRBD1 on 6 matching bases. The ends were cut back, 5 bases at V and 4 bases at J, with 12 bases in the middle. The CDR3 is 13 residues long. The germline V gene has CDR1 MNHEY and CDR2 SMNVEV (reference sequence). This CDR3 reads CASSISRGYEQYF. The DNA of the CDR3 is TGTGCCAGCAGTATTAGTAGGGGGTACGAGCAGTACTTC.

The chain is built from TRBV19 and TRBJ1-1; D gene unclear. Germline loops: CDR1 LNHDA, CDR2 SQIVND (reference sequence). The length of the CDR3 is 15 residues. Trimming left V 8 bases short and J 2 bases short, with 18 bases between. The CDR3 bases are TGTGCCAGTCGTGCTGTATCGGAGATTAACACTGAAGCTTTCTTT. Translating it yields CASRAVSEINTEAFF.

The rearrangement uses TRBV5-1 and TRBJ1-4, with 11 positions matching TRBD1. CDR1 and CDR2 (germline): SGHRS, YFSETQ. V lost 3 bases to trimming and J lost 7 bases; unmatched junction nucleotides: 11. The CDR3 totals 17 residues. Here the CDR3 DNA reads TGCGCCAGCAGCTGGCGATACTCCGGGACAGGGGGTGAAAAACTGTTTTTT. Translated, it gives CASSWRYSGTGGEKLFF.

The chain has TRBV6-2 or TRBV6-3 and TRBJ2-2; possible D gene TRBD2, 5 bases. The V and J ends lost 0 bases and 0 bases respectively, with 17 bases between them. The CDR3 is 19 amino acids. Per germline, CDR1 MNHEY and CDR2 SVGEGT. CDR3 sequence (DNA): TGTGCCAGCAGTTACTCGATCGACCCCGGGGAATCGAACACCGGGGAGCTGTTTTTT. Protein sequence: CASSYSIDPGESNTGELFF.